This T cell receptor (beta chain) stems from a study of neurological immune-mediated disorders. Broader study findings: Multiple sclerosis patients had less TCR clonal expansion than even healthy controls, unlike HTLV-1-associated myelopathy. Among 34 multiple sclerosis patients, 18 had repertoires that phylogenetic grouping placed in one related-CDR3 cluster, a possible signature. No CDR3 amino acid sequences recurred among expanded clones across subjects, suggesting private repertoires in all groups.

This clonotype was counted ten times or more. What it binds is unknown. V shed 4 bases and J 5 bases; nucleotides not matched to a gene: 15. Germline CDR1 and CDR2: DFQATT and SNEGSKA (reference sequence). CDR3 length equals 17 residues. One entry per CDR3 protein results from TCRdb running MiXCR on the 5' RACE reads. The data show 70,000 or so distinct CDR3 sequences, with less than 5.5% seen just once and roughly 2.8% held by the top ten. 2 million PBMCs stored at -80 C were the source of the unsorted libraries. The chain carries TRBV20-1 and TRBJ2-7; 12 bases line up with TRBD2. The sample consisted of PBMCs. The receptor was isolated from a young woman with multiple sclerosis. CDR3 nucleotides: TGCAGTGCTACTTCCGGACTAGCGGGGACTTTGGATCACGAGCAGTACTTC. Protein sequence: CSATSGLAGTLDHEQYF.